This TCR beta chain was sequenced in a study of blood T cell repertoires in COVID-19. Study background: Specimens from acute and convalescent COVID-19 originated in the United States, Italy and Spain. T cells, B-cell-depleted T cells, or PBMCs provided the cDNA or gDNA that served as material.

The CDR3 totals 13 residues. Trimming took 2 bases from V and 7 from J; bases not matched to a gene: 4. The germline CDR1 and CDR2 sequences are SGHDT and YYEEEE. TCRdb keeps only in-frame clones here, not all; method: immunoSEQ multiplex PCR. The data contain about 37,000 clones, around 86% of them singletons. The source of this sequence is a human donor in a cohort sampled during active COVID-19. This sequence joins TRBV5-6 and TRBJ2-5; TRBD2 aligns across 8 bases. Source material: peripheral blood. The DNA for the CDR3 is TGTGCCAGCAGCTTCACTAGCGGCCTGACCCAGTACTTC. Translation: CASSFTSGLTQYF.